The 25 T cell receptor beta chains listed next were all sequenced from one sample in a study of cytomegalovirus exposure and HLA in healthy donors. Assay used: immunoSEQ multiplex PCR; TCRdb lists only in-frame clones, some missing. This sample has 90,000 to 150,000 clones, with 85% to 90% found just once. What was sequenced was PBMCs. The receptors were sampled from a woman younger than 35 in good health and CMV-seropositive.

V is TRBV2 and J is TRBJ2-5, with 10 positions matching TRBD2. J gave up 2 bases and V 8 bases, and 8 bases lay outside the gene matches. CDR3 size: 15 residues. Germline lookup yields CDR1 SNHLY and CDR2 FYNNEI. The CDR3 spells CASLPSGGAQETQYF. CDR3 sequence (DNA): TGTGCCAGCTTGCCTAGCGGGGGAGCTCAAGAGACCCAGTACTTC.

J is TRBJ1-3 and V is TRBV6-1; D might be TRBD1 (6 bases). The V end lost 6 bases, the J end lost 0 bases, and 12 bases lay between the germline ends. CDR3 length: 15 amino acids. From germline, CDR1 is MNHNS and CDR2 SASEGT. This CDR3 reads CASRDRPSSGNTIYF. The CDR3 region has the DNA TGTGCCAGCAGAGACAGGCCCAGCTCTGGAAACACCATATATTTT.

Here the CDR3 DNA reads TGTGCCAGCAGTTTACGACAGGAATATGGCTACACCTTC. This translates into CASSLRQEYGYTF. The chain combines TRBV27 with TRBJ1-2; a possible D gene is TRBD1 (6 bases). There are 13 residues in the CDR3. From germline, CDR1 is MNHEY and CDR2 SMNVEV (reference sequence). Between the trimmed V and J ends, which lost 2 bases and 5 bases, there was a span of 9 bases.

The CDR3 bases are TGTGCCAGCAATGAAGGGGCTCGGAGCGAGCAGTACTTC. Amino acid sequence: CASNEGARSEQYF. This chain joins TRBV28 and TRBJ2-7, with D possibly matching TRBD1 (5 bases). The germline gives CDR1 MDHEN, CDR2 SYDVKM. Trimming stripped 7 bases from V and 6 bases from J, with 16 bases between. CDR3 size: 13 residues.

The gene calls are TRBV4-1 and TRBJ1-5; TRBD1 agrees at 8 bases. CDR3 length: 15 residues. Germline trimming cut 1 base from V and 4 bases from J; bases unmatched to any gene: 3. In germline, CDR1 is MGHRA, CDR2 YSYEKL. CDR3 loop: CASSQVTGVNQPQHF. For the CDR3, the DNA is TGCGCCAGCAGCCAAGTGACAGGGGTAAATCAGCCCCAGCATTTT.

This chain uses TRBV10-3 with TRBJ1-2; D gene ambiguous. CDR1 and CDR2 from the germline V gene are ENHRY and SYGVKD. V dropped 3 bases and J dropped 2 bases, with 22 bases sitting between them. The CDR3 is made up of 18 amino acids. In DNA form, the CDR3 reads TGTGCCATCAGTGAAATCGGCGGATCCCGCAACCTAAACTATGGCTACACCTTC. It translates to CAISEIGGSRNLNYGYTF.

This clone was counted between two and nine times. The gene calls are TRBV2 and TRBJ2-1, with 7 bases identical to TRBD1. This CDR3 comprises 15 residues. Germline CDR1 SNHLY, CDR2 FYNNEI. V was clipped by 6 bases and J by 5 bases; unmatched bases: 10. This CDR3 reads CASSFTGALNNEQFF. The DNA of the CDR3 is TGTGCCAGCAGCTTTACAGGGGCACTTAACAATGAGCAGTTCTTC.

This rearrangement joins TRBV5-1 to TRBJ2-3; possibly TRBD2 for D (7 bases). V was cut by 5 bases and J by 5 bases, with 18 bases left in between. This CDR3 comprises 15 residues. CDR1 SGHRS and CDR2 YFSETQ come from the germline V gene. The CDR3 nucleotides are TGCGCCAGCAGAGTAGGGGGAGGGCCTGAAGATACGCAGTATTTT. It specifies CASRVGGGPEDTQYF.

The J gene is TRBJ1-5, the V gene TRBV19; D may be TRBD1 (5 bases). Per the germline V gene, CDR1 is LNHDA and CDR2 is SQIVND (reference sequence). With 5 bases removed from V and 1 base from J, the gap between germline ends came to 15 bases. CDR3 length: 16 residues. The CDR3 bases are TGTGCCAGTAGTCCGCGAGCGGGGGTAAGCAATCAGCCCCAGCATTTT. Its translation: CASSPRAGVSNQPQHF. Variable domain in full (rest from reference TRBV19 and TRBJ1-5): DGGITQSPKYLFRKEGQNVTLSCEQNLNHDAMYWYRQDPGQGLRLIYYSQIVNDFQKGDIAEGYSVSREKKESFPLTVTSAQKNPTAFYLCASSPRAGVSNQPQHFGDGTRLSIL.

V gene TRBV5-4 combines with J gene TRBJ2-1; D uncertain. The CDR3 spans 12 residues. Deletions cut 5 bases from V and 5 bases from J, with 8 bases between. In germline, CDR1 is SGHNT, CDR2 YYREEE (reference sequence). The DNA for the CDR3 is TGTGCCAGCAGTCACACAGACAATGAGCAGTTCTTC. Amino acid sequence: CASSHTDNEQFF.

The V call is TRBV7-3, the J call TRBJ2-3; D may be TRBD1 (5 bases). This CDR3 contains 13 residues. V was shortened by 4 bases and J by 4 bases, with 9 bases between the two germline ends. Germline CDR1 is SGHTA and CDR2 is FQGTGA. CDR3 nucleotide sequence: TGTGCCAGCAGCTCCAGGGTTGCAGATACGCAGTATTTT. Amino acid sequence: CASSSRVADTQYF.

The chain is built from TRBV18 and TRBJ2-2; TRBD1 is a possible D gene (6 bases). With 3 bases removed from V and 0 bases from J, the gap between germline ends came to 11 bases. Germline V lookup: CDR1 KGHSH, CDR2 LQKENI. This CDR3 comprises 16 residues. The CDR3 loop is CASSPVGQPNTGELFF. The CDR3 DNA reads as TGTGCCAGCTCACCGGTTGGACAGCCGAACACCGGGGAGCTGTTTTTT.

This clone is categorized as medium-sized. The chain recombines TRBV7-6 with TRBJ1-5; no reliable D call. The germline V gene encodes CDR1 SGHVS and CDR2 FNYEAQ. V was shortened by 4 bases and J by 5 bases, with 9 bases between the two germline ends. The CDR3 is 13 residues long. In DNA form, the CDR3 reads TGTGCCAGCAGCTCAAGATTAGATCAGCCCCAGCATTTT. It is translated as CASSSRLDQPQHF.

Only a few counts were recorded for this clone. The V gene is TRBV19, the J gene TRBJ1-2, with D unclear. This CDR3 is 12 amino acids long. Germline V gene sequence: CDR1 LNHDA, CDR2 SQIVND (reference sequence). V lost 10 bases and J lost 2, with 11 bases in between. For the CDR3, the DNA is TGTGCCACTAGAGAGGCAAACTATGGCTACACCTTC. Translating gives CATREANYGYTF.

The chain uses TRBV13 and TRBJ1-1; TRBD1 matches at 8 bases. The ends lost 2 bases at V and 11 bases at J; junction bases unmatched: 13. CDR3 length: 15 amino acids. Per the germline V gene, CDR1 is PRHDT and CDR2 is FYEKMQ (reference sequence). This CDR3 is CASSLSGVGHRGAFF. CDR3 nucleotides: TGTGCCAGCAGCTTATCGGGGGTAGGGCACAGGGGGGCTTTCTTT.

The chain couples TRBV4-2 to TRBJ1-4, with a weak D call TRBD1 (6 bases). The CDR3 is 17 amino acids. Trimming shortened V by 4 bases and J by 5 bases, and 20 bases separated the two germline ends. In germline, CDR1 is LGHNA, CDR2 YNFKEQ. CDR3 loop: CASSPIGSGTRNEKLFF. The DNA for the CDR3 is TGTGCCAGCAGCCCCATCGGCAGCGGGACAAGAAATGAAAAACTGTTTTTT.

The V call is TRBV6-1, the J call TRBJ1-6, with 7 nucleotides matching TRBD1. CDR1 and CDR2 (germline): MNHNS, SASEGT. The CDR3 is 14 residues long. V gave up 3 bases and J gave up 9 bases; unmatched junction bases: 5. Here the CDR3 reads CASSESQGGSPLHF. Here the CDR3 DNA reads TGTGCCAGCAGTGAGTCGCAGGGGGGTTCACCCCTCCACTTT.

This chain uses TRBV18 with TRBJ1-1; 8 bases are a match to TRBD1. Germline loops: CDR1 KGHSH, CDR2 LQKENI. J was trimmed by 0 bases and V by 1 base; bases with no gene match: 10. The CDR3 has 18 residues. The CDR3 protein is CASSPLSGRTGMNTEAFF. The CDR3 nucleotides are TGTGCCAGCTCACCACTTTCTGGGAGGACAGGGATGAACACTGAAGCTTTCTTT.

The rearrangement uses TRBV1 and TRBJ1-2; the table's D call, TRBD1, was not checked against the DNA. TRBV1 is designated a pseudogene. The CDR3 is 18 amino acids. The CDR3 here is CTSSPPVFRADGNYGYTF. The CDR3 nucleotides are TGCACCAGCAGCCCCCCGGTGTTCAGGGCGGACGGAAACTATGGCTACACCTTC.

The gene calls are TRBV29-1 and TRBJ2-7, with 10 nucleotides matching TRBD1. CDR1 SQVTM and CDR2 ANQGSEA come from the germline V gene. V shed 8 bases and J 3 bases; nucleotides not matched to a gene: 4. The CDR3 consists of 12 residues. Written as DNA, the CDR3 is TGCAGCATAGGACAGGGGGTCTACGAGCAGTACTTC. The encoded protein is CSIGQGVYEQYF.

The rearrangement joins TRBV27 to TRBJ1-6; 8 bases are a match to TRBD1. The CDR3 spans 15 residues. Germline V gene sequence: CDR1 MNHEY, CDR2 SMNVEV (reference sequence). J was trimmed by 8 bases and V by 3 bases; bases with no gene match: 6. The CDR3 is CASSLRTGFYSPLHF. CDR3 nucleotides: TGTGCCAGCAGTTTGAGGACAGGGTTTTATTCACCCCTCCACTTT.

V usage is TRBV5-6 and J usage is TRBJ2-7, with D possibly being TRBD2 (5 bases). V lost 0 bases and J 12 bases, leaving 13 bases between the germline ends. The CDR3 is 12 residues long. Germline loops: CDR1 SGHDT, CDR2 YYEEEE. CDR3 in DNA: TGTGCCAGCAGCTTGGGACGATTAGAGGGGTACTTC. It codes for CASSLGRLEGYF.

In DNA, the CDR3 is TGTGCCAGCAGCTTAAGGGGGCGAGATACGCAGTATTTT. This encodes CASSLRGRDTQYF. The genes are TRBV11-3 and TRBJ2-3; 7 bases match TRBD1. Germline CDR1 is SGHNT and CDR2 is YENEEA. V shed 2 bases, J shed 5 bases, and the junction held 1 base outside the gene matches. The CDR3 is made up of 13 amino acids.

The CDR3 sequence is CASSSDRVSDEQFF. For the CDR3, the DNA is TGTGCCAGCAGTTCGGACAGGGTTAGCGATGAGCAGTTCTTC. The chain links TRBV28 to TRBJ2-1; 8 bases line up with TRBD1. Germline V gene data show CDR1 as MDHEN and CDR2 as SYDVKM. The CDR3 runs 14 residues. The V segment lost 4 bases and the J segment 8 bases; nucleotides outside the gene matches: 7.

This clone showed up just once. The genes are TRBV30 and TRBJ1-5; 8 positions agree with TRBD1. V gave up 2 bases and J gave up 6 bases; unmatched junction bases: 6. Germline values: CDR1 GTSNPN, CDR2 SVGIG (reference sequence). This CDR3 comprises 14 residues. CDR3 coding DNA: TGTGCCTGGAGTCCCGGACAGGGACGTCAGCCCCAGCATTTT. This encodes CAWSPGQGRQPQHF.